The 26 T cell receptor beta chains reported below all come from one sample, sequenced in a study of graft-versus-host responses after intestinal transplantation (dated by TCRdb to the early 2020s). The sample's time point, from its label and the paper: cells obtained before transplantation from donor or recipient. Library generation was performed with the immunoSEQ multiplex PCR assay. Sourced from immuneACCESS, this table was stored by TCRdb with only in-frame sequences that have V and J called. A share of the clones is absent; for the studies checked, an unresolved V gene accounts for under half, and the remainder has no known explanation. The sample contains 85,000 to 100,000 clones, roughly 92% of them found a single time. 0.069% of the sample goes to the ten largest clones. No antigen has been identified for these receptors. The sequenced sample was unstimulated CD8+ T cells sorted from spleen or lymph node cells, obtained before transplant. These receptor sequences come from a human donor who was the organ donor for an intestinal transplant.

The rearrangement links TRBV14 to TRBJ1-5, with D maybe TRBD1 (5 bases). Trimming shortened V by 1 base and J by 4 bases, and 14 bases separated the two germline ends. This CDR3 comprises 16 residues. CDR1 SGHDN and CDR2 FVKESK come from the germline V gene. The DNA of the CDR3 is TGTGCCAGCAGCCAAGTTCCGAGGGGAGGGAATCAGCCCCAGCATTTT. Translated, it gives CASSQVPRGGNQPQHF.

The rearrangement joins TRBV5-4 to TRBJ1-2, with TRBD1 matching 7 bases. After removal of 5 bases from V and 6 bases from J, the junction contained 4 bases not matched to a gene. The CDR3 length is 12 residues. Germline CDR1 is SGHNT and CDR2 is YYREEE (reference sequence). The CDR3 is CASRQGPDGYTF. CDR3 nucleotide sequence: TGTGCCAGCAGACAGGGGCCCGATGGCTACACCTTC.

The V and J genes are TRBV7-9 and TRBJ1-2; 9 nucleotides align to TRBD1. Germline values: CDR1 SEHNR, CDR2 FQNEAQ (reference sequence). J was trimmed by 4 bases and V by 0 bases; bases with no gene match: 9. The CDR3 contains 17 residues. The DNA of the CDR3 is TGTGCCAGCAGCTTAGCGGGGACAGGGACCTCCGGCTATGGCTACACCTTC. It specifies CASSLAGTGTSGYGYTF.

Only a few counts were recorded for this clone. One end of the junction varies from germline; a read error may be responsible. The CDR3 protein is CASSWGTSALHF. CDR3 DNA: TGTGCCAGCAGCTGGGGGACTAGCGCTCTCCACTTC. The gene calls are TRBV5-6 and TRBJ2-7, with TRBD2 identical over 10 bases. CDR3 length equals 12 residues. Germline CDR1 and CDR2: SGHDT and YYEEEE.

This clone was observed a single time. The chain links TRBV6-5 to TRBJ2-5, with a weak D call TRBD1 (5 bases). Deletions cut 6 bases from V and 7 bases from J, with 15 bases between. This CDR3 comprises 13 residues. Germline V CDR1 and CDR2: MNHEY, SVGAGI. The CDR3 region is CASSQSRDGTQYF. CDR3 nucleotide sequence: TGTGCCAGCAGCCAATCCAGGGATGGGACCCAGTACTTC.

J is TRBJ1-5 and V is TRBV10-3; TRBD1 aligns across 8 bases. CDR1 is ENHRY and CDR2 is SYGVKD in the germline V gene. This CDR3 has 19 amino acids. J lost 0 bases, V lost 2 bases, and 12 bases had no gene match. CDR3 DNA: TGTGCCATCAGTGAGGAGGGGACAGGTAAGTGTCATAGCAATCAGCCCCAGCATTTT. Translation gives CAISEEGTGKCHSNQPQHF.

CDR3 in amino acids: CASRVAGYLYEQYF. The CDR3 DNA reads as TGTGCCAGCAGGGTAGCGGGATATTTGTACGAGCAGTACTTC. The V gene is TRBV27, the J gene TRBJ2-7, with 8 bases matching TRBD2. The CDR3 consists of 14 residues. Looked up from germline, CDR1 is MNHEY and CDR2 is SMNVEV (reference sequence). V dropped 6 bases and J dropped 4; count of bases not matched to a gene: 8.

The gene calls are TRBV6-9 and TRBJ2-7; D is ambiguous. The CDR3 has 16 residues. Deletions cut 6 bases from V and 2 bases from J, with 20 bases between. The V gene's germline CDR1 is MNHGY and CDR2 SVAAGI. The CDR3 coding sequence is TGTGCCAGCAGCTCCCCCCGACCCCGAGGTCCCTACGAGCAGTACTTC. It is translated as CASSSPRPRGPYEQYF.

The V gene is TRBV13, the J gene TRBJ1-4, with TRBD1 matching 12 bases. Germline V lookup: CDR1 PRHDT, CDR2 FYEKMQ (reference sequence). V dropped 4 bases and J dropped 3; count of bases not matched to a gene: 12. This CDR3 spans 19 amino acids. DNA of the CDR3: TGTGCCAGCAGCTCGGGACAGGGGGCTACTAATACAGCTAATGAAAAACTGTTTTTT. This translates into CASSSGQGATNTANEKLFF.

The J gene is TRBJ2-3, the V gene TRBV7-6; 14 bases agree with TRBD2. This CDR3 spans 19 amino acids. CDR1 SGHVS and CDR2 FNYEAQ come from the germline V gene. Losses at the gene ends were 0 bases for V and 5 bases for J; bases not matched to a gene: 10. In DNA, the CDR3 is TGTGCCAGCAGCTTAGCGCGTTGGGGACTAGCGGGAGTAGGAGATACGCAGTATTTT. Translated: CASSLARWGLAGVGDTQYF.

This chain joins TRBV6-5 and TRBJ2-7; D call uncertain. Trimming cost V 6 bases and J 3 bases, with 9 bases left between them. CDR1 is MNHEY, CDR2 SVGAGI, per germline. The CDR3 has 12 residues. The CDR3 spells CASRTTGYEQYF. Written as DNA, the CDR3 is TGTGCCAGCAGAACGACGGGCTACGAGCAGTACTTC.

Notes on this clone: At one boundary the junction diverges from the germline segment, which might be a read error. This chain uses TRBV15 with TRBJ2-2; no firm D call. The CDR3 spans 12 residues. Germline V CDR1 and CDR2: LNHNV, YYDKDF (reference sequence). The CDR3 region is CATSGELPELFF. In nucleotides, the CDR3 is TGTGCCACCAGCGGAGAACTCCCGGAGCTGTTTTTT. Supplemented by reference TRBV15 and TRBJ2-2, the full variable domain reads DAMVIQNPRYQVTQFGKPVTLSCSQTLNHNVMYWYQQKSSQAPKLLFHYYDKDFNNEADTPDNFQSRRPNTSFCFLDIRSPGLGDTAMYLCATSGELPELFFGEGSRLTVL.

This chain connects TRBV7-9 to TRBJ2-7; 12 bases map to TRBD2. The V gene's germline CDR1 is SEHNR and CDR2 FQNEAQ (reference sequence). J was trimmed by 7 bases and V by 1 base; bases with no gene match: 11. CDR3 length equals 17 residues. The CDR3 coding sequence is TGTGCCAGCAGCTTAGGGACTAGCGGGGCCGCCTTAGGGGAGCAGTACTTC. Translating it yields CASSLGTSGAALGEQYF. Filled out from reference TRBV7-9 and TRBJ2-7, the complete variable domain reads DTGVSQNPRHKITKRGQNVTFRCDPISEHNRLYWYRQTLGQGPEFLTYFQNEAQLEKSRLLSDRFSAERPKGSFSTLEIQRTEQGDSAMYLCASSLGTSGAALGEQYFGPGTRLTVT.

V is TRBV29-1 and J is TRBJ2-2, with 11 nucleotides matching TRBD1. Germline V CDR1 and CDR2: SQVTM, ANQGSEA. CDR3 size: 15 residues. V dropped 3 bases and J dropped 6; count of bases not matched to a gene: 6. For the CDR3, the DNA is TGCAGCGTTGATAGGGACAGGGGGTCGGCCGGGGAGCTGTTTTTT. It yields the protein CSVDRDRGSAGELFF.

The genes are TRBV2 and TRBJ1-5, with D hard to call. In germline, CDR1 is SNHLY, CDR2 FYNNEI. This CDR3 is 16 amino acids long. V lost 2 bases and J lost 0, with 11 bases in between. The CDR3 DNA is TGTGCCAGCAGTGAATTTCAGTTTGATAGCAATCAGCCCCAGCATTTT. It specifies CASSEFQFDSNQPQHF.

The V call is TRBV7-6, the J call TRBJ2-5, with D tentatively TRBD1 (5 bases). The V gene's germline CDR1 is SGHVS and CDR2 FNYEAQ. The length of the CDR3 is 16 residues. With 5 bases removed from V and 3 bases from J, the gap between germline ends came to 19 bases. DNA of the CDR3: TGTGCCAGCAGCCCGGACCTGGGGCGGAGAAAAGAGACCCAGTACTTC. Translation gives CASSPDLGRRKETQYF.

This rearrangement joins TRBV30 to TRBJ2-5; 10 bases are shared with TRBD2. Germline lookup yields CDR1 GTSNPN and CDR2 SVGIG (reference sequence). V was clipped by 3 bases and J by 5 bases; unmatched bases: 3. The CDR3 extends over 13 amino acids. Here the CDR3 DNA reads TGTGCCTGGAGGGGACTAGCGCGGGAGACCCAGTACTTC. Encoded protein: CAWRGLARETQYF.

This clone was seen once. V gene TRBV11-2 combines with J gene TRBJ2-3, with D uncertain. V was pared by 5 bases and J by 0 bases, with 18 bases between. Germline V gene lookup returns CDR1 SGHAT and CDR2 FQNNGV. This CDR3 region has 17 residues. This chain's CDR3 is CASSPVVPFYSTDTQYF. DNA for the CDR3: TGTGCCAGCAGCCCAGTGGTGCCATTTTACAGCACAGATACGCAGTATTTT.

The chain uses TRBV6-1 and TRBJ1-2, with TRBD1 identical over 10 bases. The V gene's germline CDR1 is MNHNS and CDR2 SASEGT. Trimming at V came to 2 bases and at J to 4 bases, leaving 10 bases not matched to a gene. The CDR3 length is 17 residues. CDR3 coding DNA: TGTGCCAGCAGTGAAATTCAGGGACAGGGGTCCCTCTATGGCTACACCTTC. This codes for CASSEIQGQGSLYGYTF.

The chain recombines TRBV9 with TRBJ2-1; 7 bases align to TRBD2. V was clipped by 0 bases and J by 3 bases; unmatched bases: 6. This CDR3 has 16 amino acids. The germline V gene encodes CDR1 SGDLS and CDR2 YYNGEE. The CDR3 coding sequence is TGTGCCAGCAGCGTAGATGGGGGAGGGTTCTACAATGAGCAGTTCTTC. This gives the protein CASSVDGGGFYNEQFF.

The chain couples TRBV28 to TRBJ2-5; D is undetermined. The CDR3 has 16 residues. V lost 6 bases and J lost 5, with 22 bases in between. Germline values: CDR1 MDHEN, CDR2 SYDVKM. The CDR3 protein is CASSPLSNPERETQYF. As DNA, the CDR3 is TGTGCCAGCAGCCCCTTATCGAACCCCGAACGGGAGACCCAGTACTTC.

This chain joins TRBV4-1 and TRBJ2-2; 10 positions agree with TRBD2. The CDR3 has 15 residues. Germline V gene data show CDR1 as MGHRA and CDR2 as YSYEKL. The V and J ends lost 2 bases and 6 bases, in that order; junction bases with no gene match: 3. The CDR3 sequence: CASSQLAGDSGELFF. In nucleotides, the CDR3 is TGCGCCAGCAGCCAACTAGCGGGAGACTCCGGGGAGCTGTTTTTT.

This chain uses TRBV27 with TRBJ1-1, with TRBD1 as a possible D gene (6 bases). V lost 2 bases and J lost 4, with 14 bases in between. Per germline, CDR1 MNHEY and CDR2 SMNVEV (reference sequence). CDR3 size: 15 residues. The CDR3 reads CASSLGGAGGTEAFF. CDR3 DNA sequence: TGTGCCAGCAGTTTAGGGGGGGCGGGGGGCACTGAAGCTTTCTTT.

This chain connects TRBV6-6 to TRBJ2-3; TRBD1 might be the D (5 bases). Germline V lookup: CDR1 MNHNY, CDR2 SVGAGI (reference sequence). V lost 2 bases and J lost 6, with 15 bases in between. The CDR3 spans 15 residues. The CDR3 DNA reads TGTGCCAGCAGTTACGCCCAGGGCTTCACGGATACGCAGTATTTT. Its translation is CASSYAQGFTDTQYF.

This clone was seen a handful of times. This chain links TRBV5-6 with TRBJ2-7, with D unresolved. CDR3 length equals 14 residues. In germline, CDR1 is SGHDT, CDR2 YYEEEE. The V end was cut by 0 bases, the J end by 2 bases, with 9 bases between. Here the CDR3 DNA reads TGTGCCAGCAGCTTGGGTCGGGTCGCCTACGAGCAGTACTTC. Protein sequence: CASSLGRVAYEQYF.

This chain links TRBV11-2 with TRBJ2-2; D perhaps matches TRBD1 (6 bases). V lost 4 bases and J lost 5, with 14 bases in between. The CDR3 sequence is 15 residues long. Germline CDR1 and CDR2: SGHAT and FQNNGV. The CDR3, as DNA: TGTGCCAGCAGCTCCGACAGGTCTTGGACCGGGGAGCTGTTTTTT. Translated, it gives CASSSDRSWTGELFF.